These T cell receptor beta chains were read from a single sample in a study of blood T cell repertoires in COVID-19. Repertoires were generated with immunoSEQ multiplex PCR, while TCRdb's copy carries only in-frame clones and drops some. Of more than 150,000 clones detected, 86% appear once; the ten largest clones hold about 0.95%. Sequenced input: peripheral blood. These TCRs come from a man aged 18 to 29 with acute or convalescent COVID-19. The CDR3 runs from the conserved cysteine through the conserved F or W. The order of the fields is V gene, clone size, CDR3 length, CDR3 protein. Clone size is stated in some rows and not others, as once, few, many or a class when expanded.

TRBV19 . 16 CASSISGQGYNSPLHF
TRBV7-2 . 15 CASSLVTATNEKLFF
TRBV12-3/TRBV12-4 . 13 CASSFGRNYGYTF
TRBV2 . 15 CASSEVGQGANEQFF
TRBV29-1 . 15 CSARDRGWGNTEAFF
TRBV6-1 . 15 CASSEVAGGPDTQYF
TRBV6-5 . 16 CASSYSRGGGTDTQYF
TRBV3-1/TRBV3-2 . 13 CASSQTGSTEAFF
TRBV7-9 . 14 CASSFWGRTDTQYF
TRBV3-1/TRBV3-2 few 13 CASSRTGNTEAFF
TRBV30 once 15 CAWGLPTGSWTEAFF
TRBV11-2 . 14 CASSLAAAGREQFF
TRBV11-2 . 12 CASGGTRYEQYF
TRBV30 . 13 CAWSGSSGNTIYF
TRBV6-5 . 14 CASRPERGNQPQHF
TRBV11-3 . 15 CASSLKLPGANVLTF
TRBV6-1 . 17 CASSESEGLASNQPQHF
TRBV7-6 . 15 CASSFGQGAGETQYF
TRBV7-9 . 16 CASSQAMDSSGNTIYF
TRBV29-1 . 13 CSVHQGKGETQYF
TRBV30 . 15 CASTLGGQGFSPLHF
TRBV5-4 . 15 CASSLLIQGTGELFF
TRBV27 . 15 CASSTTSGNYNEQFF
TRBV6-6 . 14 CASTDSDYQETQYF
TRBV2 . 14 CASSEVRGSTEAFF
TRBV7-9 few 15 CASSLRQGMNTEAFF
TRBV2 once 16 CASSEARTSGGDEQFF
TRBV7-9 . 13 CASSLRGGFEAFF
TRBV5-1 . 15 CASSFPGQEYNEQFF
TRBV12-3/TRBV12-4 . 12 CASSWVGGEQFF
TRBV19 . 13 CASSWTGRAEAFF
TRBV7-3 . 15 CASASGGARNNEQFF
TRBV11-3 . 13 CASSLVWGSEAFF
TRBV30 . 12 CAWSATMETQYF
TRBV4-2 . 17 CASSRNQAGSGGDEQFF
TRBV3-1/TRBV3-2 . 15 CASSPGTGNNQPQHF
TRBV30 . 16 CAWSVGVGRFHYGYTF
TRBV18 . 16 CASQGLRMLSYNEQFF
TRBV5-4 . 15 CASSPDSGSNQPQHF
TRBV2 . 13 CATEEGGYTEAFF
TRBV27 . 16 CASSLSGDRGNQPQHF
TRBV27 . 16 CASSPGPGGWDEKLFF
TRBV3-1/TRBV3-2 . 19 CASSQDTWLAGSSYNEQFF
TRBV12-3/TRBV12-4 . 13 CASRSVAGQPQHF
TRBV10-2 . 15 CASSESGQGGNIQYF
TRBV10-3 . 14 CAISEGQGFYGYTF
TRBV28 . 16 CASSSPGTGGNQPQHF
TRBV19 . 13 CASSIGLSSPLHF
TRBV7-9 . 15 CASSLEEGANEKLFF
TRBV7-6 . 16 CASSLLTAQGDSPLHF
TRBV6-6 . 13 CASSVQGNYGYTF
TRBV19 . 13 CASSTDSYNEQFF
TRBV30 . 18 CAWRGPYGQDLMNTEAFF